The sequence of this TCR beta chain was determined in a study of blood T cell repertoires in COVID-19. Study as a whole: Acute-phase and convalescent COVID-19 samples originated in the United States, Italy and Spain. The analysed material was cDNA or gDNA that came from T cells, B-cell-depleted T cells, or PBMCs.

Original methodology: Reference gene primer amplification gave estimated nucleated cell counts. Data came from immunoSEQ multiplex PCR; TCRdb stores just in-frame clones and leaves some out. For V, J and clone size, that table is used; D and trimming come from the DNA. The sample lists fewer than 500,000 clones, over 65% occurring once. Sequencing was done on a sample of peripheral blood. The clonotype comes from a human donor with acute or convalescent COVID-19. The donor label of this sample is uncertain.

The CDR3 loop reads CAISAPRSETQYF. Here the CDR3 DNA reads TGTGCCATCAGTGCTCCTAGATCGGAGACCCAGTACTTC. The chain joins TRBV10-3 to TRBJ2-5; no reliable D call. The CDR3 contains 13 residues. CDR1 is ENHRY and CDR2 is SYGVKD in the germline V gene. The ends were cut back, 4 bases at V and 5 bases at J, with 11 bases in the middle.